This TCR beta chain comes out of a study of blood T cell repertoires in COVID-19 (dated by TCRdb to the early 2020s). A note on the overall study: Samples covering the acute and convalescent phases of COVID-19 were provided by collaborators in the United States, Italy and Spain. The material from the prospective study consisted of cDNA or gDNA derived from T cells, B-cell-depleted T cells, or PBMCs. The dataset comprised deeply sampled blood TCRbeta repertoires from subjects exposed to, actively infected with, or recovered from COVID-19. The repertoires were released in a freely available public database intended as a resource for research on the immune response to SARS-CoV-2. The samples were drawn from the first 160 participants of the ongoing ImmuneRACE study and from roughly 1,300 subjects provided by 6 global collaborators. Nearly every sample came with metadata listing a de-identified subject ID, COVID-19 status, age in years and sex. Where available, HLA class I and class II types were taken from metadata supplied by the sample provider and were not determined by assay-based typing. The research as a whole found: The quantity of clinical and demographic metadata differed by source and by participant and was supplied without curation.

Trimming leaves V shorter by 6 bases and J shorter by 6 bases, with the junction holding 3 bases beyond the gene matches. Based on the germline V gene, the CDR1 and CDR2 sequences are SNHLY and FYNNEI. The CDR3 contains 15 residues, cysteine and phenylalanine counted. The read is trimmed to its CDR3 DNA, 45 bases read in frame from base 1. Collaborating institutions collected whole blood in K2EDTA tubes following their own protocols. For TCRbeta analysis, collaborator samples were shipped as frozen whole blood, as isolated PBMCs, or as DNA extracted from either sample type. TCRbeta CDR3 regions were amplified from genomic DNA by means of the immunoSEQ Assay, a bias-controlled multiplex PCR. The source study handled its data this way. The number of nucleated cells in each sample was estimated by amplification of reference gene primers within the assay. Sequence reads were collapsed and filtered to measure the absolute abundance of every unique TCRbeta CDR3 rearrangement. For each sample, productive Simpson clonality was calculated by taking the square root of Simpson's diversity index across productive rearrangements. TCRdb stores this immuneACCESS table with in-frame sequences only. Part of the clones is absent; in the studies checked, under half of the shortfall reflects unresolved V genes, and no reason is known for the rest. For V, J and clone size, that table is used; D and trimming come from the DNA. This sample is represented by tens of thousands of clones; about 85% of them were singletons. The ten biggest clones cover around 9.9% of the sample.

Regarding this clone: Its antigen is still unknown. No much larger clonotype is one base removed from it; base qualities were not supplied.

The chain links TRBV2 with TRBJ2-2; 14 central nucleotides agree with TRBD2. The clonotype comes from a human donor in a cohort sampled during active COVID-19. Sequencing was done on a sample of peripheral blood. The DNA sequence follows: TGTGCCAGCAGCCCGGGACTAGCGGGAGCCGGGGAGCTGTTTTTT. Its protein product is CASSPGLAGAGELFF.